The TCR beta chain under discussion was sequenced for a study of cytomegalovirus exposure and HLA in healthy donors. Study in general: Earlier sequencing of 150 million to 200 million T cells yielded approximately 120 million unique TCR beta sequences. In terms of ancestry, the Caucasian-associated cluster contained roughly 80% of the roughly 400 genotyped donors.

It was with 60 Vbeta and 13 Jbeta primers that the PCR ran. The repertoire was sequenced with immunoSEQ multiplex PCR; TCRdb's copy has only in-frame clones and lacks some. The sample includes about 140,000 clones, 73% of them seen just once. Healthy bone marrow donors made up the cohort. When sampled, the donors appeared nominally healthy, though they likely had unrecorded immune exposures. This CDR3 contains 16 residues. In germline, CDR1 is SNHLY, CDR2 FYNNEI. The V end was cut by 3 bases, the J end by 4 bases, with 15 bases between. What was sequenced was PBMCs. The receptor was isolated from a woman between 40 and 50 years old in good health and CMV-seronegative. The rearrangement links TRBV2 to TRBJ2-2, with TRBD2 as a possible D gene (6 bases). Here the CDR3 reads CASSEAGMAGTGELFF. The DNA for the CDR3 is TGTGCCAGCAGTGAGGCGGGGATGGCGGGCACCGGGGAGCTGTTTTTT.